This T cell receptor beta chain was profiled in a study of tumor-infiltrating lymphocytes in localized non-small cell lung cancer. Across the whole study: Resected tumor was paired with non-adjacent uninvolved lung from the same patient.

Some clones are missing from TCRdb's copy, which holds only in-frame ones; the method was immunoSEQ multiplex PCR. The sample consists of some 15,000 clones, 80% to 90% of them appearing once. Study-wide points: Each assay used a separate piece of the same tissue. TCRbeta sequencing showed higher T cell infiltration in tumors than uninvolved lung.

Concerning this clone itself: The antigen is undetermined.

CDR3 length: 13 residues. Germline V lookup: CDR1 LNHDA, CDR2 SQIVND (reference sequence). Trimming removed 2 bases from V and 7 bases from J, with 6 bases in between. This receptor was obtained from a human donor with non-small cell lung cancer. The chain employs TRBV19 and TRBJ1-6, with D possibly TRBD1 on 6 matching bases. Sequencing was performed on uninvolved lung tissue not adjacent to the tumor. The CDR3 spells CASSITGNSPLHF. CDR3 sequence (DNA): TGTGCCAGTAGTATAACAGGGAATTCACCCCTCCACTTT. The entire variable domain, with the rest obtained from reference TRBV19 and TRBJ1-6, is as follows: DGGITQSPKYLFRKEGQNVTLSCEQNLNHDAMYWYRQDPGQGLRLIYYSQIVNDFQKGDIAEGYSVSREKKESFPLTVTSAQKNPTAFYLCASSITGNSPLHFGNGTRLTVT.